The clone carrying this T cell receptor (beta chain) was detected once. The data originate from a study of blood T cell repertoires in COVID-19. Overall study: COVID-19 samples, acute and convalescent, were from the United States, Italy and Spain. From T cells, B-cell-depleted T cells, or PBMCs came the material, which was cDNA or gDNA.

Libraries were prepared by immunoSEQ multiplex PCR; TCRdb keeps only in-frame clonotypes and omits some of them. The sample shows around 320,000 clones, around nine tenths of them seen only once. V dropped 4 bases and J dropped 8 bases, with 11 bases sitting between them. The CDR3 is made up of 12 amino acids. CDR1 is MNHEY, CDR2 SVGAGI, per germline. This chain connects TRBV6-5 to TRBJ1-2; the D gene is possibly TRBD1 (5 bases). Sequencing was done on a sample of peripheral blood. The receptor was isolated from a woman aged 25-40 years with COVID-19, enrolled during active disease. The CDR3 sequence: CASSSPGGGYTF. The CDR3 DNA is TGTGCCAGCAGTTCCCCCGGGGGGGGCTACACCTTC.